This TCR beta chain stems from a study of shared clonotypes between healthy human individuals. TCRdb keeps only in-frame clones here, not all; method: immunoSEQ multiplex PCR. The sample lists about 2.4 million clones, approximately 94% occurring once. The germline V gene encodes CDR1 SGHNT and CDR2 YYREEE (reference sequence). Deletions cut 0 bases from V and 0 bases from J, with 10 bases between. The CDR3 contains 15 residues. The clonotype originates from a man younger than 35 in good health. Some clones in this sample may be carry-over from other donors' samples. Sequences were obtained from naive CD4+ T cells from PBMCs. This sample's subset: CD45RA+ positively selected. The chain combines TRBV5-4 with TRBJ2-7; maybe TRBD2 (6 bases). The chain's CDR3 is CASSLAGGNSYEQYF. CDR3 DNA: TGTGCCAGCAGCTTGGCTGGCGGGAACTCCTACGAGCAGTACTTC.